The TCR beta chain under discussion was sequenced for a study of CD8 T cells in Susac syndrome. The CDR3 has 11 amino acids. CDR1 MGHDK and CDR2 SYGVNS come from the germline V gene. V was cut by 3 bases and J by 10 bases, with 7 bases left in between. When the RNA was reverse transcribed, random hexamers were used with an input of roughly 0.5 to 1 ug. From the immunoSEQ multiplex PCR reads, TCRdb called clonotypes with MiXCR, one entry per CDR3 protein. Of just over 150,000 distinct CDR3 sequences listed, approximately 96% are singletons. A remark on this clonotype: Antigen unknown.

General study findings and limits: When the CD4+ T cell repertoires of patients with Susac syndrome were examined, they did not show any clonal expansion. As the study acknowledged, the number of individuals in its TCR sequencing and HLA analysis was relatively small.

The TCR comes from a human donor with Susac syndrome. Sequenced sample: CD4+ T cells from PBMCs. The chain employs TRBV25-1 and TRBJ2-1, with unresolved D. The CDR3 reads CASSERREQFF. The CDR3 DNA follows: TGTGCCAGCAGTGAGCGACGGGAGCAGTTCTTC.